These 7 T cell receptor beta chains were all obtained from the same sample, sequenced in a study of blood T cell repertoires in COVID-19. Using immunoSEQ multiplex PCR, the repertoire was profiled, and TCRdb retains in-frame clones only, with some absent. The sample has approximately 71,000 clones; about nine tenths are singletons. Sequenced input: peripheral blood. The receptors originated from a woman under 30 with acute or convalescent COVID-19.

The chain combines TRBV27 with TRBJ2-3; 9 bases are a match to TRBD2. The V gene end was trimmed by 6 bases and the J gene end by 4 bases; junction bases not matched to a gene: 8. CDR3 length: 15 residues. Looked up from germline, CDR1 is MNHEY and CDR2 is SMNVEV (reference sequence). The CDR3 loop is CASRAPAGGPDTQYF. For the CDR3, the DNA is TGTGCCAGCAGAGCCCCGGCGGGAGGGCCAGATACGCAGTATTTT.

The rearrangement joins TRBV6-5 to TRBJ2-7, with TRBD1 identical over 11 bases. J was trimmed by 6 bases and V by 6 bases; bases with no gene match: 10. The CDR3 length is 15 residues. In germline, CDR1 is MNHEY, CDR2 SVGAGI. CDR3 residues: CASRLGQGATGEQYF. The CDR3 DNA reads as TGTGCCAGCAGACTTGGACAGGGGGCTACTGGCGAGCAGTACTTC.

The V gene is TRBV28, the J gene TRBJ1-5, with a weak D call TRBD1 (6 bases). The CDR3 is made up of 15 amino acids. V lost 4 bases, J lost 6 bases, and 16 bases lay in between. Per the germline V gene, CDR1 is MDHEN and CDR2 is SYDVKM. CDR3 bases: TGTGCCAGCAGTTCCAGGGAACAGGGACGTCAGCCCCAGCATTTT. Translating it yields CASSSREQGRQPQHF. Complete variable domain (other parts from reference TRBV28 and TRBJ1-5): DVKVTQSSRYLVKRTGEKVFLECVQDMDHENMFWYRQDPGLGLRLIYFSYDVKMKEKGDIPEGYSVSREKKERFSLILESASTNQTSMYLCASSSREQGRQPQHFGDGTRLSIL.

J is TRBJ1-1 and V is TRBV3-1 (or the pseudogene TRBV3-2); TRBD1 matches at 10 bases. Germline V gene sequence: CDR1 LGHDT, CDR2 YNNKEL (reference sequence). This CDR3 is built from 14 residues. V trimming: 4 bases; J trimming: 11 bases; junction bases outside the gene matches: 10. The DNA of the CDR3 is TGTGCCAGCAGCCGCGACGGGACAGGGGTACGGGCTTTCTTT. As protein: CASSRDGTGVRAFF.

V and J are TRBV2 and TRBJ2-3; 7 bases map to TRBD2. Germline V gives CDR1 SNHLY, CDR2 FYNNEI. The CDR3 length is 14 residues. The ends lost 2 bases at V and 5 bases at J; junction bases unmatched: 4. The DNA of the CDR3 is TGTGCCAGCAGTGAATCTAGCGGAGGAGATACGCAGTATTTT. The encoded protein is CASSESSGGDTQYF.

The chain employs TRBV5-1 and TRBJ2-7; 10 positions agree with TRBD2. V trimming: 0 bases; J trimming: 0 bases; junction bases outside the gene matches: 6. This CDR3 spans 17 amino acids. Germline V gene lookup returns CDR1 SGHRS and CDR2 YFSETQ. The DNA for the CDR3 is TGCGCCAGCAGCTTGGTGGCTAGCGGGGGTAGCTCCTACGAGCAGTACTTC. Translating gives CASSLVASGGSSYEQYF. The whole variable domain, remainder taken from reference TRBV5-1 and TRBJ2-7, is KAGVTQTPRYLIKTRGQQVTLSCSPISGHRSVSWYQQTPGQGLQFLFEYFSETQRNKGNFPGRFSGRQFSNSRSEMNVSTLELGDSALYLCASSLVASGGSSYEQYFGPGTRLTVT.

This chain uses TRBV5-4 with TRBJ1-1; TRBD1 might be the D (6 bases). Germline CDR1 reads SGHNT; CDR2 reads YYREEE (reference sequence). Trimming removed 2 bases from V and 6 bases from J, with 17 bases in between. This CDR3 region has 15 residues. The CDR3 sequence is CASSFNREAGSEAFF. As DNA, the CDR3 is TGTGCCAGCAGCTTCAACAGGGAAGCGGGGTCTGAAGCTTTCTTT. The full variable domain, with the rest looked up from reference TRBV5-4 and TRBJ1-1, is ETGVTQSPTHLIKTRGQQVTLRCSSQSGHNTVSWYQQALGQGPQFIFQYYREEENGRGNFPPRFSGLQFPNYSSELNVNALELDDSALYLCASSFNREAGSEAFFGQGTRLTVV.